The T cell receptor (beta chain) described here comes from a study of CD8 T cells in Susac syndrome. On the study more broadly: There were Susac syndrome patients who were therapy-naive at blood draw, others on corticosteroids, and others on intravenous immunoglobulin alone.

The length of the CDR3 is 15 residues. CDR1 SNHLY and CDR2 FYNNEI come from the germline V gene. V trimming: 7 bases; J trimming: 2 bases; junction bases outside the gene matches: 6. Worth noting for this clonotype: What it recognizes is unknown.

Study conclusions and caveats: Clonal CD8+ expansion in Susac was highest in TEMRA cells and active patients. The total CD8+ repertoires contained approximately 16 Susac-specific public clones, and the CD8+ TEMRA repertoires contained roughly 5.

After extraction with the RNeasy kit, about 0.45 to 1 ug of the RNA was reverse transcribed using random hexamers. TCR beta CDR3 was amplified by immunoSEQ covering 54 Vbeta and 13 Jbeta. MiXCR, applied by TCRdb to the immunoSEQ multiplex PCR reads, yields one record per CDR3 protein. The table records 100,000 to 150,000 distinct CDR3 sequences, more than 90% of them present only once. The receptor was derived from a human donor with Susac syndrome. This chain joins TRBV2 and TRBJ2-3, with 10 positions matching TRBD2. Sequenced material: CD8+ T cells from PBMCs. The CDR3 DNA is TGTGCCAGCATGCGAGCGGGAGGGCCCACAGATACGCAGTATTTT. Translating gives CASMRAGGPTDTQYF.